This TCR beta chain was identified during a study of blood T cells in healthy people across ages. Trimming shortened V by 1 base and J by 14 bases, and 25 bases separated the two germline ends. CDR3 length: 16 amino acids. Per germline, CDR1 SEHNR and CDR2 FQNEAQ (reference sequence). In the case of this clonotype: Its target is not known.

With a J-beta primer mix and a sample-barcoded 5' primer, a second PCR ran 7 to 11 cycles. TCRdb re-called the 5' RACE reads with MiXCR, one entry per CDR3 protein. This table holds about a million distinct CDR3 sequences, 48% found once. PBMCs, at least 6 million per sample, were isolated. Overall study findings and caveats: Relative to aged donors, long-lived donors carried more naive CD4+ cells and displayed higher diversity.

This TCR was sampled from a man aged 25 to 40 in good health. The sequenced sample was blood. The rearrangement joins TRBV7-9 to TRBJ2-3; D possibly matches TRBD1 or TRBD2 (6 bases each). As DNA, the CDR3 is TGTGCCAGCAGCTTAGGGGATGATGGGGGGCACAGATACGCGTATTTT. Translated, it gives CASSLGDDGGHRYAYF.